This T cell receptor (beta chain) was recorded in a study of T-cell reconstitution after alpha-beta-depleted transplantation in children (dated by TCRdb to the mid-2010s). Background for the entire study: The study quantitatively tracked T-cell immune reconstitution after TCRalphabeta/CD19-depleted allogeneic hematopoietic cell transplantation in children using TCR repertoire profiling.

On the study overall, not on this receptor specifically: Over subsequent months, a decline in hyperexpanded clone frequencies was noted, and after one year, T-cell counts and TCRbeta diversity were mostly ascribed to newly produced T cells. In some patients, high TCRbeta diversity at day 60 was attributed to recipient T cells and intrathymic progenitors that had survived conditioning. The apparently early alphabetaT-cell count recovery about two months after transplant was reportedly dependent on only several hundred rapidly expanded clones derived from non-depleted graft cells.

Library prep was done by PCR. The sequencer was an Illumina HiSeq 2500. TCR library preparation used molecular barcoding, with unique molecular identifiers applied to normalize quantification of the TCRbeta repertoire. Using fastp at Q25 and MiXCR, TCRdb reprocessed the public reads and kept productive beta chains. Each record represents a unique CDR3 protein, reported with the most common genes and DNA among its rows. Counted in this sample were approximately 220,000 distinct CDR3 sequences; over 15% of them appeared once. The top ten clones comprise roughly two fifths of the sample. The sample's treatment or condition label is to be understood as: allogeneic hematopoietic cell transplantation with graft depleted of TCRalphabeta T cells and CD19 B cells. Transplant recipients were children who received TCRalphabeta/CD19-depleted allogeneic hematopoietic cell grafts. A note on this clonotype: Its recognized antigen is unknown. Within one base of it there is no much larger clone, and no base qualities were kept.

The cysteine opens and the phenylalanine closes a CDR3 of 12 amino acids. Of all the DNA, just the CDR3 is kept, 36 bases in frame from base 1. V and J lose 4 bases and 4 bases, and a span of 8 bases separates them. The germline V gene encodes CDR1 MNHNS and CDR2 SASEGT. The clonotype was recovered from a male patient under 10 years old who had a stem cell transplant for acute lymphoblastic leukemia, so the T cells may come from the graft donor. The chain is encoded by TRBV6-1 joined to TRBJ2-7; no D gene can be assigned with confidence. The sample in question was PBMCs, mostly from graft donor cells, obtained 360 days after TCRalphabeta/CD19-depleted stem cell transplant. CDR3 loop: CASSVSPYEQYF. The nucleotide sequence reads as follows: TGTGCCAGCAGTGTCAGCCCATACGAGCAGTACTTC.